The TCR beta chain described here comes from a study of blood T cell repertoires in COVID-19 (dated by TCRdb to the early 2020s). With regard to the full study: Samples from collaborators originated in the United States, Italy and Spain and spanned both the acute and convalescent phases of COVID-19. The material from the prospective study consisted of cDNA or gDNA derived from T cells, B-cell-depleted T cells, or PBMCs. Sample metadata almost always included a de-identified subject ID, COVID-19 status, age in years and sex. The repertoires were released in a freely available public database meant as a resource for research on the immune response to SARS-CoV-2. Samples came from the ongoing ImmuneRACE study (first 160 participants) plus 1,254 subjects from 6 global collaborators. Where available, HLA class I and class II types were taken from metadata supplied by the sample provider and were not determined by assay-based typing. Deeply sampled blood TCRbeta repertoires from subjects exposed to, actively infected with, or recovered from COVID-19 were included in the dataset.

Measured from the cysteine to the phenylalanine, the CDR3 is 13 residues long. Only the CDR3 portion is preserved as DNA: 39 bases, with reading frame beginning at the first base. V is reduced by 4 bases and J by 2 bases, leaving a spacing of 8 bases between them. In the germline V gene (reference sequence), CDR1 corresponds to LNHNV and CDR2 to YYDKDF. TCRbeta CDR3 regions were amplified from genomic DNA by means of the immunoSEQ Assay, a bias-controlled multiplex PCR. The study's processing was this. The number of nucleated cells in each sample was estimated from the amplification of reference gene primers within the assay. To quantify the absolute abundance of each unique TCRbeta CDR3 rearrangement, sequence reads were collapsed and filtered. For each sample, productive Simpson clonality was calculated as the square root of Simpson's diversity index over productive rearrangements. The immuneACCESS repertoire file appears here via TCRdb, limited to in-frame rearrangements. These files lack a portion of the clones; in checked studies, under half of the deficit traces to unresolved V genes, and the cause of the others is not known. Clone size and the V and J calls come from that table; the DNA yielded D and trimming. The sample table lists a few hundred thousand clones, around 90% of them with a count of one. 0.85% to 0.95% of the sample is in the top ten clones.

Study-wide findings and limitations: How much clinical and demographic metadata was included differed by source and by participant, and the metadata was provided uncurated.

Samples from volunteer blood donors who had recovered from COVID-19 were contributed by a second Seattle source. Each collaborating institution followed its own protocols to collect whole blood in K2EDTA tubes. For TCRbeta analysis, collaborator samples were shipped as frozen whole blood, as isolated PBMCs, or as DNA extracted from either sample type. Regarding this clone: What this receptor recognizes is not known. No qualities accompany the bases; no much larger clone lies one base away.

The TCR sequence derives from a woman aged 40 to 50 who had recovered from COVID-19. Sequencing input: peripheral blood. The chain couples TRBV15 to TRBJ1-2, and the D gene may be TRBD1, 6 bases matching. This receptor has the CDR3 CATSTQGNYGYTF. In nucleotides, the sequence is TGTGCCACCAGCACTCAGGGGAACTATGGCTACACCTTC. This CDR3, with the reference TRBV15 and TRBJ1-2 proteins standing in past its ends, gives the full variable domain DAMVIQNPRYQVTQFGKPVTLSCSQTLNHNVMYWYQQKSSQAPKLLFHYYDKDFNNEADTPDNFQSRRPNTSFCFLDIRSPGLGDTAMYLCATSTQGNYGYTFGSGTRLTVV.